One sample yielded the 10 T cell receptor beta chains listed below, sequenced in a study of CD8+ T cells in alopecia areata. In each case, RNA was isolated and then reverse transcribed into cDNA as the sequencing template. Here immunoSEQ multiplex PCR was the method, and the copy in TCRdb shows in-frame clones only, minus some. The table includes 120,000 or so clones, 47% detected once. The sequencing input was NKG2D-low CD8+ T cells sorted from blood. Source of these receptors: a human donor with alopecia areata.

The chain is built from TRBV7-9 and TRBJ2-5; D gene unclear. The CDR3 has 14 residues. V was cut by 5 bases and J by 5 bases, with 15 bases left in between. The germline CDR1 and CDR2 sequences are SEHNR and FQNEAQ (reference sequence). The DNA for the CDR3 is TGTGCCAGCAGCCCCCATACCACAGCGGAGACCCAGTACTTC. Translation gives CASSPHTTAETQYF.

The chain combines TRBV11-2 with TRBJ1-1, with no clear D. This CDR3 region has 14 residues. Trimming removed 5 bases from V and 3 bases from J, with 13 bases in between. Germline-derived CDR1 and CDR2 are SGHAT and FQNNGV. The CDR3 protein is CASSEILDDTEAFF. CDR3 DNA sequence: TGTGCCAGCAGCGAGATATTGGATGACACTGAAGCTTTCTTT.

This clone came up a few times. V and J are TRBV28 and TRBJ2-1, with 7 bases identical to TRBD2. CDR3 size: 13 residues. Germline V CDR1 and CDR2: MDHEN, SYDVKM. V trimming: 7 bases; J trimming: 5 bases; junction bases outside the gene matches: 5. The CDR3 here is CASTSGGNNEQFF. The CDR3 DNA reads as TGTGCCAGCACTTCGGGGGGAAACAATGAGCAGTTCTTC.

As concerns this clone: This CDR3 is also generated by other DNA sequences in the sample. The chain's CDR3 is CASSYGSSYNEQFF. As DNA, the CDR3 is TGTGCCAGCAGTTACGGGAGCTCCTACAATGAGCAGTTCTTC. V is TRBV6-5 and J is TRBJ2-1; a weak D match, TRBD2 (5 bases). The CDR3 has 14 amino acids. The V gene lost 2 bases and the J gene lost 0 bases, with 5 bases spanning the gap. The V gene's germline CDR1 is MNHEY and CDR2 SVGAGI.

The chain uses TRBV27 and TRBJ2-3; no clear D. This CDR3 is built from 14 residues. Trimming removed 2 bases at V and 0 bases at J, with 6 bases between. The V gene's germline CDR1 is MNHEY and CDR2 SMNVEV (reference sequence). The DNA of the CDR3 is TGTGCCAGCAGTTTAGGGGTCAGCACAGATACGCAGTATTTT. This encodes CASSLGVSTDTQYF.

The chain employs TRBV5-6 and TRBJ2-2; D is unclear. V lost 4 bases and J 5 bases, leaving 12 bases between the germline ends. The CDR3 runs to 14 residues. Germline V gene data show CDR1 as SGHDT and CDR2 as YYEEEE. CDR3 protein: CASSAGTTTGELFF. The CDR3 nucleotides read TGTGCCAGCAGCGCCGGCACAACAACCGGGGAGCTGTTTTTT. The full variable domain, in which reference TRBV5-6 and TRBJ2-2 provide the parts outside the CDR3, is DAGVTQSPTHLIKTRGQQVTLRCSPKSGHDTVSWYQQALGQGPQFIFQYYEEEERQRGNFPDRFSGHQFPNYSSELNVNALLLGDSALYLCASSAGTTTGELFFGEGSRLTVL.

The genes are TRBV9 and TRBJ1-1; D remains ambiguous. Germline-derived CDR1 and CDR2 are SGDLS and YYNGEE. CDR3 length: 14 residues. V was shortened by 0 bases and J by 3 bases, with 9 bases between the two germline ends. CDR3 nucleotides: TGTGCCAGCAGCGTAGAGGACTCATACACTGAAGCTTTCTTT. This gives the protein CASSVEDSYTEAFF.

This sequence joins TRBV5-6 and TRBJ1-1; D unresolved. Per germline, CDR1 SGHDT and CDR2 YYEEEE. Between the trimmed V and J ends, which lost 1 base and 5 bases, there was a span of 3 bases. The CDR3 spans 11 residues. The chain's CDR3 is CASSLRTEAFF. In nucleotides, the CDR3 is TGTGCCAGCAGCTTGAGGACTGAAGCTTTCTTT.

V gene TRBV29-1 combines with J gene TRBJ2-7; D might be TRBD2 (5 bases). Germline CDR1 SQVTM, CDR2 ANQGSEA. The CDR3 is made up of 11 amino acids. V lost 5 bases to trimming and J lost 2 bases, with 7 bases between them. The CDR3 here is CSVLSAYEQYF. CDR3 in DNA: TGCAGCGTTCTTAGCGCCTACGAGCAGTACTTC.

The rearrangement uses TRBV11-2 and TRBJ2-7, with 10 nucleotides matching TRBD1. Germline CDR1 and CDR2: SGHAT and FQNNGV. Unmatched junction bases numbered 8, after V lost 5 bases and J lost 4 bases. The length of the CDR3 is 15 residues. CDR3 coding DNA: TGTGCCAGCAGCGCCGCCGACAGGGGGCAGTACGAGCAGTACTTC. It codes for CASSAADRGQYEQYF.